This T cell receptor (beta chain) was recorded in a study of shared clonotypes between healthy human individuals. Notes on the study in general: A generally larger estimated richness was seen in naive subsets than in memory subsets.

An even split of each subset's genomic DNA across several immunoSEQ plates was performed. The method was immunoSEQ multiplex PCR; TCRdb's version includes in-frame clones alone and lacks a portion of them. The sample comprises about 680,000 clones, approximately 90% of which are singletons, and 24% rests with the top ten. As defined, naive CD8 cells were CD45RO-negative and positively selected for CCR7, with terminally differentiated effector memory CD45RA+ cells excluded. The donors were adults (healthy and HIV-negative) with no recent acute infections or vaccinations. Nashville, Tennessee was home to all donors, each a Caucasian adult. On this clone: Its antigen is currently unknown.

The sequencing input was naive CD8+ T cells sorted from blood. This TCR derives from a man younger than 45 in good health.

The CDR3 spells CSVRTGGAGELFF. CDR3 nucleotide sequence: TGCAGCGTTAGGACAGGAGGGGCCGGGGAGCTGTTTTTT. The chain carries TRBV29-1 and TRBJ2-2, with a possible D match to TRBD1 (7 bases). Germline-derived CDR1 and CDR2 are SQVTM and ANQGSEA. This CDR3 comprises 13 residues. Trimming left V 5 bases short and J 6 bases short, with 13 bases between.